The 4 T cell receptor beta chains below were found in one sample sequenced in a study of T cells after yellow fever vaccination. TCRdb processed the 5' RACE reads anew with MiXCR; each CDR3 protein has one entry. The table includes some 350,000 distinct CDR3 sequences, roughly 4% detected once. The source material was PBMCs, sampled 5 days after the yellow fever booster vaccination. The receptors here all came from a man between 18 and 35 years old who received the YFV17D yellow fever vaccine.

This clonotype was found a few times. The rearrangement uses TRBV12-3 or TRBV12-4 and TRBJ2-3; D gene uncertain. The CDR3 length is 14 residues. Trimming took 6 bases from V and 0 from J, leaving 10 bases between them. The CDR3 loop is CASSRLVSTDTQYF. CDR3 nucleotides: TGTGCCAGCAGCCGCCTAGTGAGCACAGATACGCAGTATTTT.

J is TRBJ1-4 and V is TRBV7-2, with 8 positions matching TRBD1. The CDR3 has 16 amino acids. J gave up 7 bases and V 5 bases, and 12 bases lay outside the gene matches. The germline V gene has CDR1 SGHTA and CDR2 FQGNSA. CDR3 bases: TGTGCCAGCAGCCGTGGTAGGACAGGGACTTTTGAAAAACTGTTTTTT. Amino acids: CASSRGRTGTFEKLFF.

The chain links TRBV5-4 to TRBJ2-7, with D perhaps TRBD2 (6 bases). This CDR3 is 13 amino acids long. In germline, CDR1 is SGHNT, CDR2 YYREEE (reference sequence). Trimming pared 1 base from V and 5 bases from J, leaving 10 bases between. The CDR3 bases are TGTGCCAGCAGCTTGCGACCGGGGGACGAGCAGTACTTC. It is translated as CASSLRPGDEQYF.

The chain has TRBV7-8 and TRBJ1-5; 9 nucleotides agree with TRBD1. The CDR3 contains 16 residues. From germline, CDR1 is SGHVS and CDR2 FQNEAQ. V lost 5 bases and J lost 1; bases outside the gene matches: 6. Here the CDR3 reads CASSAQGAGSNQPQHF. For the CDR3, the DNA is TGTGCCAGCAGCGCACAGGGGGCCGGGAGCAATCAGCCCCAGCATTTT.